The 30 T cell receptor beta chains given below trace back to one sample, sequenced in a study of patients and donors after allogeneic stem cell transplantation. TCRdb re-called the RT-PCR reads through MiXCR, storing one row per CDR3 protein. Of more than 850,000 distinct CDR3 sequences in the sample, about 20% were seen once. Sequencing was done on a sample of blood, either unsorted or a sorted T cell fraction (not recorded which). The receptor set was obtained from a human donor who was either an allogeneic HSCT recipient or a stem cell or donor lymphocyte infusion donor (not recorded which). It is not recorded whose cells these are; they may come from a transplant donor.

This clonotype showed up many times. CDR3 sequence reads: CASSSAPRDTEAFF. In nucleotides, the CDR3 is TGTGCCAGCAGTTCCGCCCCTCGGGACACTGAAGCTTTCTTT. The chain combines TRBV12-3 or TRBV12-4 with TRBJ1-1; the D is unclear. Trimming cost V 4 bases and J 3 bases, with 12 bases left between them. The CDR3 has 14 residues.

There are a few counts of this clonotype. V and J are TRBV5-6 and TRBJ2-3; TRBD1 might be the D (6 bases). Germline CDR1 SGHDT, CDR2 YYEEEE. The CDR3 has 11 residues. Deletions cut 2 bases from V and 11 bases from J, with 9 bases between. Here the CDR3 reads CASSLGTKQYF. The CDR3 DNA is TGTGCCAGCAGCTTAGGGACAAAGCAGTATTTT.

This clonotype was seen only a few times. The chain has TRBV7-3 and TRBJ2-1; 9 nucleotides agree with TRBD2. The length of the CDR3 is 13 residues. After removal of 5 bases from V and 9 bases from J, the junction contained 5 bases not matched to a gene. Germline V gene lookup returns CDR1 SGHTA and CDR2 FQGTGA. CDR3 nucleotide sequence: TGTGCCAGCAGCCCCGGACTAGCGATTGAGCAGTTCTTC. Translated: CASSPGLAIEQFF.

The J gene is TRBJ1-1, the V gene TRBV4-2; D remains unclear. Trimming removed 3 bases from V and 6 bases from J, with 14 bases in between. Germline CDR1 and CDR2: LGHNA and YNFKEQ. The CDR3 is 14 residues long. CDR3 DNA: TGTGCCAGCAGCCACACGTATGTCCGGCCTGAAGCTTTCTTT. This gives the protein CASSHTYVRPEAFF.

The V and J genes are TRBV20-1 and TRBJ2-1, with TRBD2 identical over 14 bases. V trimming: 3 bases; J trimming: 8 bases; junction bases outside the gene matches: 12. The CDR3 loop spans 17 amino acids. Germline loops: CDR1 DFQATT, CDR2 SNEGSKA (reference sequence). The CDR3 nucleotides are TGCAGTGCTAGGCCGGGACTAGCGGGAGCGGGGTCCGATGAGCAGTTCTTC. It yields the protein CSARPGLAGAGSDEQFF.

The gene calls are TRBV5-1 and TRBJ2-2, with D perhaps assigned TRBD1 or TRBD2 (5 bases each). The CDR3 totals 15 residues. CDR1 SGHRS and CDR2 YFSETQ come from the germline V gene. V was shortened by 3 bases and J by 1 base, with 10 bases between the two germline ends. The CDR3 loop is CASSSPGRNTGELFF. CDR3 coding DNA: TGCGCCAGCAGCTCTCCGGGACGGAACACCGGGGAGCTGTTTTTT.

J is TRBJ2-7 and V is TRBV29-1; 12 nucleotides match TRBD2. V trimming: 5 bases; J trimming: 1 base; junction bases outside the gene matches: 3. This CDR3 is built from 14 residues. Germline CDR1 and CDR2: SQVTM and ANQGSEA. CDR3 nucleotide sequence: TGCAGCGTTCAGGGACTAGCGGGTTCCTACGAGCAGTACTTC. Translated, it gives CSVQGLAGSYEQYF.

The CDR3 protein is CSARDPHRGPSNQPQHF. CDR3 coding DNA: TGCAGTGCTAGAGACCCGCACAGGGGACCCTCCAATCAGCCCCAGCATTTT. This chain links TRBV20-1 with TRBJ1-5; 7 bases match TRBD1. The CDR3 runs 17 residues. From germline, CDR1 is DFQATT and CDR2 SNEGSKA (reference sequence). V lost 0 bases to trimming and J lost 3 bases; unmatched junction nucleotides: 11.

The chain recombines TRBV5-1 with TRBJ2-3, with 7 bases fitting TRBD2. CDR1 is SGHRS, CDR2 YFSETQ, per germline. V dropped 1 base and J dropped 1; count of bases not matched to a gene: 9. This CDR3 is 17 amino acids long. The CDR3 loop reads CASSLLTASGRTDTQYF. CDR3 sequence (DNA): TGCGCCAGCAGCTTGCTTACAGCTAGCGGTCGCACAGATACGCAGTATTTT.

This clonotype was seen more than once but under ten times. This chain uses TRBV7-2 with TRBJ1-1; 7 nucleotides match TRBD1. The CDR3 runs 13 residues. V shed 4 bases and J 7 bases; nucleotides not matched to a gene: 6. Germline V gene lookup returns CDR1 SGHTA and CDR2 FQGNSA. The CDR3: CASSSTGIDEAFF. CDR3 sequence (DNA): TGTGCCAGCAGCTCGACAGGGATCGATGAAGCTTTCTTT.

This rearrangement joins TRBV19 to TRBJ2-1; 7 positions agree with TRBD2. CDR3 size: 15 residues. V shed 3 bases, J shed 6 bases, and the junction held 8 bases outside the gene matches. Germline V lookup: CDR1 LNHDA, CDR2 SQIVND (reference sequence). This chain's CDR3 is CASSIGGGFSNEQFF. The CDR3 DNA reads TGTGCCAGTAGTATTGGCGGGGGTTTCTCCAATGAGCAGTTCTTC.

This clonotype was observed a few times. The V call is TRBV5-1, the J call TRBJ1-5; D is possibly TRBD1 (6 bases). V was cut by 0 bases and J by 10 bases, with 14 bases left in between. Germline values: CDR1 SGHRS, CDR2 YFSETQ. The CDR3 has 14 residues. CDR3: CASSLVRGLEPQHF. CDR3 DNA sequence: TGCGCCAGCAGCTTGGTTAGGGGGTTGGAACCCCAGCATTTT.

There are a few counts of this clonotype. The genes are TRBV5-6 and TRBJ2-5, with 10 bases that match TRBD2. CDR3 length: 16 amino acids. CDR1 is SGHDT and CDR2 is YYEEEE in the germline V gene. V lost 2 bases to trimming and J lost 0 bases; unmatched junction nucleotides: 4. The DNA of the CDR3 is TGTGCCAGCAGCTTTGGACTAGCGGTGTACCAAGAGACCCAGTACTTC. It encodes CASSFGLAVYQETQYF. Full variable domain (rest looked up from reference TRBV5-6 and TRBJ2-5): DAGVTQSPTHLIKTRGQQVTLRCSPKSGHDTVSWYQQALGQGPQFIFQYYEEEERQRGNFPDRFSGHQFPNYSSELNVNALLLGDSALYLCASSFGLAVYQETQYFGPGTRLLVL.

In this sample, this clonotype turned up a few times. This chain uses TRBV27 with TRBJ1-3, with no clear D. This CDR3 has 11 residues. Trimming took 7 bases from V and 3 from J, leaving 4 bases between them. The germline CDR1 and CDR2 sequences are MNHEY and SMNVEV (reference sequence). CDR3 in DNA: TGTGCCAGCAAGTATGGAAACACCATATATTTT. Amino acids: CASKYGNTIYF.

This clonotype was counted a single time. This sequence joins TRBV15 and TRBJ2-3, with 11 bases lining up with TRBD2. Germline V CDR1 and CDR2: LNHNV, YYDKDF (reference sequence). Trimming removed 5 bases from V and 3 bases from J; junction bases left unmatched: 13. The CDR3 is 18 amino acids. The CDR3 region has the DNA TGTGCCACCAGCTCACCCGCAACTAGCGGGAGTTTTACAGATACGCAGTATTTT. Amino acids: CATSSPATSGSFTDTQYF.

This clonotype was seen a handful of times. The genes are TRBV9 and TRBJ2-3, with D maybe TRBD2 (6 bases). Trimming removed 5 bases from V and 0 bases from J, with 13 bases in between. Germline V gene lookup returns CDR1 SGDLS and CDR2 YYNGEE. This CDR3 region has 15 residues. The CDR3 bases are TGTGCCAGCAGAGAAAGCGGGTCGAGCACAGATACGCAGTATTTT. It specifies CASRESGSSTDTQYF.

The chain employs TRBV12-3 or TRBV12-4 and TRBJ1-5; no definite D call. The germline V and J ends were trimmed by 6 bases and 6 bases, with 15 bases remaining between them. This CDR3 region has 14 residues. CDR3 DNA sequence: TGTGCCAGCAGCTCAGGCCCCCGGGCTCAGCCCCAGCATTTT. It translates to CASSSGPRAQPQHF.

The chain uses TRBV10-3 and TRBJ1-3; weak D call: TRBD1 (5 bases). Germline V lookup: CDR1 ENHRY, CDR2 SYGVKD. V gave up 5 bases and J gave up 0 bases, with 11 bases separating them. The CDR3 is made up of 15 amino acids. CDR3 DNA: TGTGCCATCAGTACACAGGCGAACTCTGGAAACACCATATATTTT. As protein: CAISTQANSGNTIYF.

The sample holds a few counts of this clonotype. The gene calls are TRBV18 and TRBJ2-2; weak D call: TRBD2 (5 bases). This CDR3 contains 16 residues. The germline gives CDR1 KGHSH, CDR2 LQKENI. The V end lost 8 bases, the J end lost 4 bases, and 20 bases lay between the germline ends. Written as DNA, the CDR3 is TGTGCCAGCGAACTCACCGGGCTAGCTCTCACCGGGGAGCTGTTTTTT. Translating gives CASELTGLALTGELFF.

This clonotype was seen more than once but under ten times. This sequence joins TRBV7-8 and TRBJ2-4; D may be TRBD2 (7 bases). CDR1 SGHVS and CDR2 FQNEAQ come from the germline V gene. V was cut by 6 bases and J by 2 bases, with 14 bases left in between. The length of the CDR3 is 15 residues. The CDR3 DNA reads TGTGCCAGCAGTCAGGGGAGGGCGACCAAAAACATTCAGTACTTC. Its translation is CASSQGRATKNIQYF.

The rearrangement links TRBV7-9 to TRBJ1-1, with D unclear. The germline V gene has CDR1 SEHNR and CDR2 FQNEAQ (reference sequence). V lost 6 bases and J lost 0, with 14 bases in between. The CDR3 is made up of 15 amino acids. CDR3 sequence (DNA): TGTGCCAGCAGGGTAAAAGATAATTTGAACACTGAAGCTTTCTTT. Protein product: CASRVKDNLNTEAFF.

V and J are TRBV4-2 and TRBJ2-1, with 8 bases matching TRBD2. CDR1 is LGHNA, CDR2 YNFKEQ, per germline. J was trimmed by 2 bases and V by 0 bases; bases with no gene match: 6. The CDR3 contains 17 residues. In DNA form, the CDR3 reads TGTGCCAGCAGCCAAGATTCGGCGGGGGGAGCCTACAATGAGCAGTTCTTC. Translating it yields CASSQDSAGGAYNEQFF.

This clonotype was detected only a few times. This chain uses TRBV4-2 with TRBJ1-1; D remains ambiguous. This CDR3 is built from 16 residues. Per the germline V gene, CDR1 is LGHNA and CDR2 is YNFKEQ. V lost 4 bases and J 2 bases, leaving 17 bases between the germline ends. CDR3 amino acids: CASSRSGLGQNTEAFF. The CDR3, as DNA: TGTGCCAGCAGCCGGAGTGGCCTTGGGCAAAACACTGAAGCTTTCTTT.

The rearrangement joins TRBV4-3 to TRBJ2-2; 9 positions match TRBD2. V was clipped by 2 bases and J by 0 bases; unmatched bases: 7. The CDR3 spans 18 residues. Germline lookup yields CDR1 LGHNA and CDR2 YSLEER. The CDR3 region has the DNA TGCGCCAGCAGCCAACACGGATTAGCGGGAGCGAACACCGGGGAGCTGTTTTTT. Its protein is CASSQHGLAGANTGELFF.

This sequence joins TRBV6-5 and TRBJ2-1; D unresolved. This CDR3 has 11 amino acids. CDR1 is MNHEY, CDR2 SVGAGI, per germline. Deletions cut 2 bases from V and 10 bases from J, with 6 bases between. The CDR3 sequence: CASSYPGEQFF. In DNA form, the CDR3 reads TGTGCCAGCAGTTACCCAGGAGAGCAGTTCTTC.

This clonotype was picked up a small number of times. The DNA of the CDR3 is TGTGCCACCAGTGACCCGGACAGGGGCTCCGAGCAGTACTTC. Its translation: CATSDPDRGSEQYF. V and J are TRBV24-1 and TRBJ2-7; 9 nucleotides line up with TRBD1. The J segment lost 6 bases and the V segment lost 4 bases, leaving 6 bases of the junction unmatched. Germline lookup yields CDR1 KGHDR and CDR2 SFDVKD. CDR3 length: 14 amino acids.

The rearrangement joins TRBV29-1 to TRBJ2-5; TRBD1 aligns across 7 bases. The CDR3 totals 14 residues. V lost 3 bases to trimming and J lost 5 bases; unmatched junction nucleotides: 9. Germline V gives CDR1 SQVTM, CDR2 ANQGSEA. The CDR3 sequence: CSVDRWDRAETQYF. DNA for the CDR3: TGCAGCGTTGATAGGTGGGACAGAGCGGAGACCCAGTACTTC.

The gene calls are TRBV7-6 and TRBJ2-4; TRBD1 matches 12 bases. The CDR3 extends over 19 amino acids. The J segment lost 6 bases and the V segment lost 4 bases, leaving 16 bases of the junction unmatched. Germline V CDR1 and CDR2: SGHVS, FNYEAQ. This CDR3 is CASSSKPTGTGGRGNIQYF. The CDR3 nucleotides read TGTGCCAGCAGCTCCAAACCTACCGGGACAGGGGGCCGGGGAAACATTCAGTACTTC.

A few counts support this clonotype. V usage is TRBV10-3 and J usage is TRBJ2-3; D perhaps matches TRBD2 (6 bases). The CDR3 runs 12 residues. The V end was cut by 4 bases, the J end by 4 bases, with 6 bases between. Germline V CDR1 and CDR2: ENHRY, SYGVKD. The CDR3 loop reads CAISGGADTQYF. Written as DNA, the CDR3 is TGTGCCATCAGTGGCGGGGCAGATACGCAGTATTTT.

This chain uses TRBV5-1 with TRBJ2-7; D is ambiguous. CDR1 is SGHRS, CDR2 YFSETQ, per germline. This CDR3 contains 13 residues. Trimming cost V 3 bases and J 7 bases, with 14 bases left between them. The CDR3 sequence is CASSSGPTGEQYF. CDR3 in DNA: TGCGCCAGCAGCTCCGGGCCTACTGGGGAGCAGTACTTC.